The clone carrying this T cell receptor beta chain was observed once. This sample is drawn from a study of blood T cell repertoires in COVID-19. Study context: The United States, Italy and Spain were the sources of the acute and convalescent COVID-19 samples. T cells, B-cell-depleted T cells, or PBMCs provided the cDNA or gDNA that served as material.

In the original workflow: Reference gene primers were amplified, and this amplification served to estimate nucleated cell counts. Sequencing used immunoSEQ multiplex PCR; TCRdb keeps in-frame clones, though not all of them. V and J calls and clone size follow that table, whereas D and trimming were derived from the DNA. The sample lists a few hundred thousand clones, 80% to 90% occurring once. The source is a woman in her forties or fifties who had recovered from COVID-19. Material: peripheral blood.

CDR3: CASSVGTGVYGYTF. Here the CDR3 DNA reads TGTGCCAGCAGCGTTGGGACAGGTGTCTATGGCTACACCTTC. The rearrangement uses TRBV9 and TRBJ1-2; 8 bases align to TRBD1. This CDR3 comprises 14 residues. The germline V gene encodes CDR1 SGDLS and CDR2 YYNGEE. V shed 2 bases and J 4 bases; nucleotides not matched to a gene: 4.